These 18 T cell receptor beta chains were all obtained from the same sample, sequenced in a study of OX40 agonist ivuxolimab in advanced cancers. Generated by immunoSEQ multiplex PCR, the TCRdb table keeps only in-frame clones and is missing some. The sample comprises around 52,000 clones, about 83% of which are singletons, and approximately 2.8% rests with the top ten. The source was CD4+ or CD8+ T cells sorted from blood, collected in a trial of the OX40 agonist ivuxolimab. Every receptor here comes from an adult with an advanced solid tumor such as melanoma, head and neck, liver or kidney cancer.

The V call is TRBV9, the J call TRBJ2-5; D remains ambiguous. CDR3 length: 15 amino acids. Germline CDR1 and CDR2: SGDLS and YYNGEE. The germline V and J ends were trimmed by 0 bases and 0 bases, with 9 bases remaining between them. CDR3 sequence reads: CASSVGASDQETQYF. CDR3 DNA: TGTGCCAGCAGCGTAGGGGCGTCAGACCAAGAGACCCAGTACTTC.

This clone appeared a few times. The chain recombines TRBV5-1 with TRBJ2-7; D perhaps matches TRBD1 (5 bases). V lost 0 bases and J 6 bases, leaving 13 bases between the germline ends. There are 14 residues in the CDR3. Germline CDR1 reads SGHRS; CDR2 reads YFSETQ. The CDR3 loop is CASSLVGRVGEQYF. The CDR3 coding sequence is TGCGCCAGCAGCTTGGTCGGCAGGGTTGGCGAGCAGTACTTC.

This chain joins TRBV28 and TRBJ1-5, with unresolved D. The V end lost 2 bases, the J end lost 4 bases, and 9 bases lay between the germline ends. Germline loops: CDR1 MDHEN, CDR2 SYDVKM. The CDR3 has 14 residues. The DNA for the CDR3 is TGTGCCAGCAGTTTACAGACAAGGAATCAGCCCCAGCATTTT. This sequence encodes CASSLQTRNQPQHF.

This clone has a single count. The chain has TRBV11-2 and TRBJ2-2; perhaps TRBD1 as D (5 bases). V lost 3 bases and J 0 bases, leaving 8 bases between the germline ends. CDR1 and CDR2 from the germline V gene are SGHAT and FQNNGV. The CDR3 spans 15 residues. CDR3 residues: CASSFAGPNTGELFF. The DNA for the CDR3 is TGTGCCAGCAGCTTCGCAGGGCCGAACACCGGGGAGCTGTTTTTT.

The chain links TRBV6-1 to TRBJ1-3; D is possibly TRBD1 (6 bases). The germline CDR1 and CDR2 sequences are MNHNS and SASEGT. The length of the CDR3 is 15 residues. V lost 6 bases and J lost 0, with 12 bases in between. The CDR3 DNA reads TGTGCCAGCAGGGCTACAGGGCGCTCTGGAAACACCATATATTTT. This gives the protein CASRATGRSGNTIYF.

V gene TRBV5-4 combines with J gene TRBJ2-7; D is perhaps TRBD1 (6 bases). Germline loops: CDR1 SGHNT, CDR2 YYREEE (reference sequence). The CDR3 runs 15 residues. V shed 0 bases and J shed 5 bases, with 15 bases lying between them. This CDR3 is CASSLATNRAHEQYF. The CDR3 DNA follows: TGTGCCAGCAGCTTGGCCACGAACAGGGCCCACGAGCAGTACTTC.

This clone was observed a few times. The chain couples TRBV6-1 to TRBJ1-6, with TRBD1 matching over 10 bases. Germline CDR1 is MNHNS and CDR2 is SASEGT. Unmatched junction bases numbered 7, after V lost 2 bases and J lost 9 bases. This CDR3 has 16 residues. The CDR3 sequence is CASSENARDRGSPLHF. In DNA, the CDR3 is TGTGCCAGCAGTGAAAATGCCCGGGACAGGGGTTCACCCCTCCACTTT.

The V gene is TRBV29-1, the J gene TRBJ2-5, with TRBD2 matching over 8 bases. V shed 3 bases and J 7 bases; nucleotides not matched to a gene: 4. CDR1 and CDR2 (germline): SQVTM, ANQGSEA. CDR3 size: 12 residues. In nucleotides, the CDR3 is TGCAGCGTTGATCTTACTAGCGGGACCCAGTACTTC. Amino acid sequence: CSVDLTSGTQYF.

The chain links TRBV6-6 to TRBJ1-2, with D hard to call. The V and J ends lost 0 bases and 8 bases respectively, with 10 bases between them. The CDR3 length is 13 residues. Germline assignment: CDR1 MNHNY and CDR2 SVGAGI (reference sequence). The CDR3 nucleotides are TGTGCCAGCAGTTACTCCACAAGTCGGGGCTACACCTTC. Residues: CASSYSTSRGYTF.

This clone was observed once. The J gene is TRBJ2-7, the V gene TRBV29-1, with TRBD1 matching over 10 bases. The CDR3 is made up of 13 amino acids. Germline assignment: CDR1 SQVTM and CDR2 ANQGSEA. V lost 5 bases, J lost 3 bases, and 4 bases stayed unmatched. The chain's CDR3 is CSVIRTGGYEQYF. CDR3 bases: TGCAGCGTTATCCGGACAGGGGGCTACGAGCAGTACTTC.

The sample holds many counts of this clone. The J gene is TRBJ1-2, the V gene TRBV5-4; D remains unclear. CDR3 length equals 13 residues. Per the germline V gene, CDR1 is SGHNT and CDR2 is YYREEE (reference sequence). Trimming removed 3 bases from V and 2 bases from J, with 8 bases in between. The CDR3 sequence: CASSSIRNYGYTF. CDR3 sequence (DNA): TGTGCCAGCAGCTCCATCAGGAACTATGGCTACACCTTC.

The CDR3 reads CASSRGAGQLNSPLHF. CDR3 coding DNA: TGTGCCAGCAGCCGGGGGGCGGGACAGCTTAATTCACCCCTCCACTTT. The chain uses TRBV5-4 and TRBJ1-6, with 7 bases aligning to TRBD1. This CDR3 spans 16 amino acids. The V and J ends lost 4 bases and 6 bases, in that order; junction bases with no gene match: 10. Germline loops: CDR1 SGHNT, CDR2 YYREEE (reference sequence).

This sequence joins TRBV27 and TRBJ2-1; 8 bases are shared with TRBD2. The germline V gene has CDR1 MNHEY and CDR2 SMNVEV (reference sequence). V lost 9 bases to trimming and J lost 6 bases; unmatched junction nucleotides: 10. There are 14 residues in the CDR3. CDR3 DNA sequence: TGTGCCAGTAAACCGGGACTAGTGGGCAATGAGCAGTTCTTC. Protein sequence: CASKPGLVGNEQFF.

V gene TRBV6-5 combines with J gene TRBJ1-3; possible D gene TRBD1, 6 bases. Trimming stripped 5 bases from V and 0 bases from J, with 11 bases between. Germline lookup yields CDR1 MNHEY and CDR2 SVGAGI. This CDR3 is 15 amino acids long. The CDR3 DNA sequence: TGTGCCAGCAGTGGGGGGGCCAGCTCTGGAAACACCATATATTTT. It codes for CASSGGASSGNTIYF.

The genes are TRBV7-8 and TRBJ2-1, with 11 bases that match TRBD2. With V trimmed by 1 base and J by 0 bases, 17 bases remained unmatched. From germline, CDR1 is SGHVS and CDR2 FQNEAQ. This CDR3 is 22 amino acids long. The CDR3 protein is CASSLGIPGLADWTVSYNEQFF. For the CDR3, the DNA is TGTGCCAGCAGCTTAGGCATTCCGGGACTAGCGGATTGGACGGTCTCCTACAATGAGCAGTTCTTC.

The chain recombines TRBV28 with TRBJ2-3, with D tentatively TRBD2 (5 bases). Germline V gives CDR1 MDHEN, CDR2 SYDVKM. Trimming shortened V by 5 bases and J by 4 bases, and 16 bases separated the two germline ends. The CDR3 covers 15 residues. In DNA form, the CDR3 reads TGTGCCAGCAGTCCGATTGTAGGGAGTTCAGATACGCAGTATTTT. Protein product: CASSPIVGSSDTQYF.

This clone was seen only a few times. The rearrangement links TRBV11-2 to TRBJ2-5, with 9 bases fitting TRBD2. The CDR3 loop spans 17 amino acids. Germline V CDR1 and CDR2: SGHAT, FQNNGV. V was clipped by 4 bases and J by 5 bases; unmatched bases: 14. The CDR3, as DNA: TGTGCCAGCAGCTCTAACCCCGGGGGACTAGCATCCGAGACCCAGTACTTC. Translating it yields CASSSNPGGLASETQYF.

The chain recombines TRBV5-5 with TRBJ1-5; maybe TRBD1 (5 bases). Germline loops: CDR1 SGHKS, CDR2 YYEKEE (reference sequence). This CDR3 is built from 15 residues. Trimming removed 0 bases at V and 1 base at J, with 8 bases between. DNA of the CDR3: TGTGCCAGCAGCTTGGTCGGGGGAAGCAATCAGCCCCAGCATTTT. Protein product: CASSLVGGSNQPQHF. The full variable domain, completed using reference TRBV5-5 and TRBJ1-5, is DAGVTQSPTHLIKTRGQQVTLRCSPISGHKSVSWYQQVLGQGPQFIFQYYEKEERGRGNFPDRFSARQFPNYSSELNVNALLLGDSALYLCASSLVGGSNQPQHFGDGTRLSIL.